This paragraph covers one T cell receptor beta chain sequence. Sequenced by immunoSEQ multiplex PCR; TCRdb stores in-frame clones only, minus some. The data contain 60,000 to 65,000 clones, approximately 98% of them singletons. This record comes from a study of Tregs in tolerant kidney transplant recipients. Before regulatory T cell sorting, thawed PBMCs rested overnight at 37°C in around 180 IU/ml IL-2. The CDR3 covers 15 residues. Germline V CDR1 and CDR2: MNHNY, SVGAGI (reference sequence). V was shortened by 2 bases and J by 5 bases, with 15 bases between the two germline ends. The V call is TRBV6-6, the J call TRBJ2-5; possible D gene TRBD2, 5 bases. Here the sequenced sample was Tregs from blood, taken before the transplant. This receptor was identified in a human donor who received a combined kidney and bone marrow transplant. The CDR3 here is CASSYRKSGRETQYF. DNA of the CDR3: TGTGCCAGCAGTTACAGAAAAAGCGGCCGGGAGACCCAGTACTTC.